What follows describes a single TCR beta chain. Assay: immunoSEQ multiplex PCR; the TCRdb copy retains only in-frame clones and omits some. Here the sample spans tens of thousands of clones, 93% being singletons. This sample was included in a study of technical replicates of blood from several donors. Germline CDR1 SGHTA, CDR2 FQGNSA. The CDR3 totals 14 residues. Trimming left V 6 bases short and J 1 base short, with 9 bases between. The sequence was obtained from a human donor in good health. The chain carries TRBV7-2 and TRBJ2-2; D is perhaps TRBD1 (6 bases). Sequencing input: T cells isolated from PBMCs. This chain's CDR3 is CASRQGLNTGELFF. CDR3 in DNA: TGTGCCAGCAGACAGGGCCTGAACACCGGGGAGCTGTTTTTT.